These 6 T cell receptor beta chains share one sample of origin, sequenced in a study of T-cell memory formation after mild COVID-19 (dated by TCRdb to the early 2020s). Receptors were amplified or captured by 5' RACE. Sequencing instrument: Illumina NovaSeq 6000. TCRdb trimmed public reads at Q25 via fastp, called clones via MiXCR and kept in-frame beta chains. CDR3 protein duplicates are merged, each entry listing the most common genes and DNA. For this sample the table gives some 450,000 distinct CDR3 sequences, of which 20% were detected only once. Together, the top ten hold around 8% of the sample. Sequencing was carried out using PBMCs or a T cell subset sorted from them (not recorded which). The receptors were sampled from an adult woman who had mild COVID-19 (a few samples of this study predate the infection). The sample titles of this study are shuffled in the database, so cell type and time point are left out; the donor was told from shared clones.

V usage is TRBV6-2 or TRBV6-3 and J usage is TRBJ2-2, with D possibly being TRBD2 (6 bases). Germline values: CDR1 MNHEY, CDR2 SVGEGT. The CDR3 is 16 residues long. Trimming took off 2 bases at V and 1 base at J, with 11 bases between the two ends. The CDR3 coding sequence is TGTGCCAGCAGTTACGGGCCGGGACTGAACACCGGGGAGCTGTTTTTT. Translating it yields CASSYGPGLNTGELFF.

The rearrangement uses TRBV7-3 and TRBJ2-3; D call uncertain. V was shortened by 2 bases and J by 0 bases, with 12 bases between the two germline ends. The V gene's germline CDR1 is SGHTA and CDR2 FQGTGA. The length of the CDR3 is 16 residues. CDR3 in amino acids: CASSLEGRPSTDTQYF. The CDR3 DNA is TGTGCCAGCAGCTTAGAAGGGCGTCCGAGCACAGATACGCAGTATTTT.

This clonotype was recorded a few times. V is TRBV5-1 and J is TRBJ1-2; 7 nucleotides line up with TRBD1. Germline CDR1 SGHRS, CDR2 YFSETQ. The CDR3 has 14 residues. V lost 6 bases, J lost 4 bases, and 9 bases stayed unmatched. Here the CDR3 DNA reads TGCGCCAGCAACGGAGGGACAGCAGCCTATGGCTACACCTTC. Amino acids: CASNGGTAAYGYTF.

The rearrangement links TRBV6-5 to TRBJ2-2; D might be TRBD2 (5 bases). V was cut by 8 bases and J by 5 bases, with 15 bases left in between. The CDR3 has 14 amino acids. Germline V gene lookup returns CDR1 MNHEY and CDR2 SVGAGI. The CDR3 coding sequence is TGTGCCAGCTTCTCCCCGGGATGGACCGGGGAGCTGTTTTTT. This codes for CASFSPGWTGELFF.

V and J are TRBV7-6 and TRBJ1-1; D remains unclear. V was clipped by 5 bases and J by 1 base, with 14 bases between them. The length of the CDR3 is 15 residues. Germline-derived CDR1 and CDR2 are SGHVS and FNYEAQ. CDR3 in DNA: TGTGCCAGCAGCCCCCCCTCCCGGGGGAACACTGAAGCTTTCTTT. Protein product: CASSPPSRGNTEAFF.

The J gene is TRBJ2-2, the V gene TRBV7-3, with a possible D match to TRBD1 (5 bases). Deletions cut 3 bases from V and 6 bases from J, with 8 bases between. This CDR3 contains 13 residues. CDR1 and CDR2 (germline): SGHTA, FQGTGA. This CDR3 is CASSFQGAGELFF. CDR3 bases: TGTGCCAGCAGCTTTCAAGGGGCCGGGGAGCTGTTTTTT.